The 12 T cell receptor beta chains presented below share a single source sample, sequenced in a study of CD8+ T cells in alopecia areata. Reverse transcription of extracted RNA yielded cDNA, which provided the sequencing template. Only in-frame clones appear in the TCRdb table, and some are missing; sequencing was by immunoSEQ multiplex PCR. The sample consists of under 110,000 clones, around 60% of them appearing once. Treatment: oral pan-JAK inhibitor, 5-10 mg twice daily. Sequenced material: CD8+ T cells sorted from blood, taken at roughly week 55, from a patient treated with tofacitinib. These receptors originate from a human donor with alopecia areata.

This chain uses TRBV5-1 with TRBJ1-1; TRBD1 might be the D (5 bases). Germline CDR1 reads SGHRS; CDR2 reads YFSETQ. The V gene lost 4 bases and the J gene lost 2 bases, with 15 bases spanning the gap. This CDR3 is built from 15 residues. CDR3 in DNA: TGCGCCAGCAGCGCCTACAGGAGCCGCAACACTGAAGCTTTCTTT. The encoded protein is CASSAYRSRNTEAFF.

This chain connects TRBV5-1 to TRBJ2-7; D is uncertain. This CDR3 is 12 amino acids long. Between the trimmed V and J ends, which lost 4 bases and 6 bases, there was a span of 11 bases. In germline, CDR1 is SGHRS, CDR2 YFSETQ. Here the CDR3 DNA reads TGCGCCAGCAGCCCTGAATCTGTCGAGCAGTACTTC. It encodes CASSPESVEQYF.

V gene TRBV19 combines with J gene TRBJ2-3; a weak D match, TRBD1 (5 bases). Germline CDR1 and CDR2: LNHDA and SQIVND (reference sequence). The CDR3 runs 16 residues. Trimming left V 4 bases short and J 6 bases short, with 20 bases between. The DNA of the CDR3 is TGTGCCAGTAGTAATCCACAGGTACCTGGTGTGGATACGCAGTATTTT. Protein sequence: CASSNPQVPGVDTQYF.

The chain combines TRBV7-8 with TRBJ1-1; no clear D gene. The CDR3 length is 15 residues. V lost 5 bases to trimming and J lost 0 bases, with 13 bases between them. Germline CDR1 is SGHVS and CDR2 is FQNEAQ. CDR3 amino acids: CASSHQTRMNTEAFF. DNA of the CDR3: TGTGCCAGCAGCCACCAGACAAGAATGAACACTGAAGCTTTCTTT.

The V call is TRBV13, the J call TRBJ1-2, with TRBD1 matching 7 bases. The germline gives CDR1 PRHDT, CDR2 FYEKMQ (reference sequence). With 9 bases clipped from V and 8 bases from J, the junction kept 9 bases outside the gene matches. The CDR3 has 12 residues. CDR3 DNA: TGTGCCAGGAGACAGGGTGTAGGAGGCTACACCTTC. It specifies CARRQGVGGYTF.

This chain uses TRBV29-1 with TRBJ2-7, with 7 nucleotides matching TRBD1. CDR1 SQVTM and CDR2 ANQGSEA come from the germline V gene. CDR3 length equals 15 residues. V shed 5 bases and J 0 bases; nucleotides not matched to a gene: 10. The CDR3 reads CSVKGQVRSSYEQYF. CDR3 in DNA: TGCAGCGTTAAAGGACAGGTCAGAAGCTCCTACGAGCAGTACTTC.

The chain links TRBV5-4 to TRBJ2-1; no reliable D call. The CDR3 totals 13 residues. CDR1 is SGHNT and CDR2 is YYREEE in the germline V gene (reference sequence). Trimming removed 5 bases from V and 4 bases from J, with 10 bases in between. The CDR3 nucleotides read TGTGCCAGCAGTCCTAGAGCTTACAATGAGCAGTTCTTC. It encodes CASSPRAYNEQFF.

CDR3 DNA: TGTGCCAGCAGCCAAGATCCCAGACACGAGCAGTACTTC. As protein: CASSQDPRHEQYF. This chain connects TRBV14 to TRBJ2-7; D uncertain. The CDR3 extends over 13 amino acids. Trimming shortened V by 0 bases and J by 5 bases, and 8 bases separated the two germline ends. Germline CDR1 is SGHDN and CDR2 is FVKESK.

There are a few counts of this clone. V and J are TRBV19 and TRBJ2-7; D tentatively reads TRBD1 or TRBD2 (5 bases each). There are 12 residues in the CDR3. V was shortened by 3 bases and J by 4 bases, with 7 bases between the two germline ends. Per the germline V gene, CDR1 is LNHDA and CDR2 is SQIVND (reference sequence). The CDR3 here is CASSIEGYEQYF. The DNA of the CDR3 is TGTGCCAGTAGTATCGAGGGGTACGAGCAGTACTTC.

This clone was seen a few times. J is TRBJ2-7 and V is TRBV29-1, with a weak D call TRBD1 (5 bases). Germline CDR1 reads SQVTM; CDR2 reads ANQGSEA. Trimming removed 2 bases from V and 4 bases from J, with 18 bases in between. The CDR3 spans 15 residues. CDR3 sequence: CSVEWTSMGFYEQYF. The CDR3 bases are TGCAGCGTTGAATGGACATCCATGGGGTTTTACGAGCAGTACTTC.

This clone was seen a handful of times. One junction end disagrees with the germline gene, perhaps due to a read error. The chain combines TRBV7-9 with TRBJ1-2; D remains ambiguous. CDR1 is SEHNR, CDR2 FQNEAQ, per germline (reference sequence). The CDR3 consists of 16 residues. CDR3 in DNA: TGTGCCAGCAGCGTAGCACTACAGAAGTCTCCCTATGGCTACACCTTC. Residues: CASSVALQKSPYGYTF.

The rearrangement uses TRBV7-9 and TRBJ2-7; TRBD1 aligns across 10 bases. The germline V gene has CDR1 SEHNR and CDR2 FQNEAQ (reference sequence). The J segment lost 3 bases and the V segment lost 1 base, leaving 6 bases of the junction unmatched. The CDR3 loop spans 16 amino acids. The CDR3 bases are TGTGCCAGCAGCTTAGGGGACAGGGGCAGAGGCTACGAGCAGTACTTC. The encoded protein is CASSLGDRGRGYEQYF. Variable domain in full (rest from reference TRBV7-9 and TRBJ2-7): DTGVSQNPRHKITKRGQNVTFRCDPISEHNRLYWYRQTLGQGPEFLTYFQNEAQLEKSRLLSDRFSAERPKGSFSTLEIQRTEQGDSAMYLCASSLGDRGRGYEQYFGPGTRLTVT.